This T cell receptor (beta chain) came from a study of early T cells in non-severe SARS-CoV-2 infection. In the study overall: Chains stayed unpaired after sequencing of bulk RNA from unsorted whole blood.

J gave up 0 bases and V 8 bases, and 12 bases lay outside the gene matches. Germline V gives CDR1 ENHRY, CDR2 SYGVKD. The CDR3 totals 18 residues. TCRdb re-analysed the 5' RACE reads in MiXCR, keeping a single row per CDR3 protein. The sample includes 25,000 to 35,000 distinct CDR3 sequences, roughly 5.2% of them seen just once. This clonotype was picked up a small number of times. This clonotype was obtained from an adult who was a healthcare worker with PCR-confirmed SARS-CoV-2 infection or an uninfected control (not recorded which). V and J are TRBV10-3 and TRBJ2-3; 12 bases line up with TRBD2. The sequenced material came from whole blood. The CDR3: CAIGPGLAGRQSTDTQYF. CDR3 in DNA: TGTGCCATCGGACCGGGACTAGCGGGCCGACAGAGCACAGATACGCAGTATTTT.